This is a list of T cell receptor beta chains from one sample in a study of PD-L1 blockade in urothelial cancer. Some clones are missing from TCRdb's copy, which holds only in-frame ones; the method was immunoSEQ multiplex PCR. The sample contains under 100,000 clones, about 81% of which appear only once. Sequencing used PBMCs, obtained around atezolizumab (anti-PD-L1) treatment. The receptors shown here come from a man aged 65 to 85 with urothelial cancer. Each CDR3 is given with its conserved first and last residue. D genes are given only for firm matches. Clone size is given for some rows only: seen once, a few or many times, or a class if the clone is expanded.

V	D	J	size	DNA	CDR3
TRBV7-9	-	TRBJ2-7	-	TGTGCCAGCAGCACGGGGGTCTACGAGCAGTACTTC	CASSTGVYEQYF
TRBV9	TRBD2	TRBJ2-3	-	TGTGCCAGTACTAGCGGGGGGACCACTAGCACAGATACGCAGTATTTT	CASTSGGTTSTDTQYF
TRBV9	TRBD1	TRBJ2-7	-	TGTGCCAGCAGCCCAAGACTGACAGGGGCCTACGAGCAGTACTTC	CASSPRLTGAYEQYF
TRBV7-9	TRBD1	TRBJ1-2	-	TGTGCCAGCAGCGTGGGACAGAACTATGGCTACACCTTC	CASSVGQNYGYTF
TRBV6-5	TRBD2	TRBJ2-7	-	TGTGCCAGCAAGCGGGGGGCCGGCTACGAGCAGTACTTC	CASKRGAGYEQYF
TRBV19	-	TRBJ1-3	-	TGTGCCAGTAGTATCGGGCTCCGCCGGGGGACGTCTGGAAACACCATATATTTT	CASSIGLRRGTSGNTIYF
TRBV5-1	-	TRBJ2-1	-	TGCGCCAGCAGCCCCCGTCGACCCGGAGATTCCGGGACTGACCTCTTAGGGGAACAATCGGAGCAGTTCTTC	CASSPRRPGDSGTDLLGEQSEQFF
TRBV7-9	-	TRBJ1-2	-	TGTGCCAGCAGCTCGGCAGTCGGGGTCTATGGCTACACCTTC	CASSSAVGVYGYTF
TRBV11-2	TRBD2	TRBJ2-5	-	TGTGCCAGCAGCTTAGAACTAGCGGAAGAGACCCAGTACTTC	CASSLELAEETQYF
TRBV7-9	TRBD2	TRBJ2-7	few	TGTGCCAGCAGCTTAGGGGCGGGAGGGCCTGAAGAGCAGTACTTC	CASSLGAGGPEEQYF
TRBV5-8	-	TRBJ1-4	-	TGTGCCAGCAGCACGGGACAAACTAATGAAAAACTGTTTTTT	CASSTGQTNEKLFF
TRBV7-8	-	TRBJ2-5	-	TGTGCCAGCAGCTTAACTGCGCTCACTTCGACCCAGTACTTC	CASSLTALTSTQYF
TRBV4-2	TRBD1	TRBJ2-3	-	TGTGCCAGCAGTGCGACAGGGGCCAGCACAGATACGCAGTATTTT	CASSATGASTDTQYF
TRBV21-1	-	TRBJ2-1	-	TGTGCCAGCAGCAAAGATAGCTGGGCCCAGGCGGGAGGGAGCTCCTACAATGAGCAGTTCTTC	CASSKDSWAQAGGSSYNEQFF
TRBV9	TRBD2	TRBJ2-2	-	TGTGCCAGCAGCGTAACTAGCGAAATAAACACCGGGGAGCTGTTTTTT	CASSVTSEINTGELFF
TRBV5-1	TRBD2	TRBJ2-3	-	TGCGCCAGCAGCCCTGGGGCTAGCGGGAGTTTAGATACGCAGTATTTT	CASSPGASGSLDTQYF
TRBV5-1	-	TRBJ2-3	-	TGCGCCAGCAGCTTGTTACAGAGCACAGATACGCAGTATTTT	CASSLLQSTDTQYF
TRBV11-2	-	TRBJ1-6	-	TGTGCCAGCAGCTTAGTTACAGGTCGGCTTAATTCACCCCTCCACTTT	CASSLVTGRLNSPLHF
TRBV5-4	TRBD1	TRBJ1-2	-	TGTGCCAGCAGCTCGCAAGGGGACAGGGGGCGCGGAGGCTACACCTTC	CASSSQGDRGRGGYTF
TRBV15	TRBD2	TRBJ2-2	-	TGTGCCACCAGCAGAGTCCTAGCGGGGGTCACCGGGGAGCTGTTTTTT	CATSRVLAGVTGELFF
TRBV11-3	-	TRBJ2-1	-	TGTGCCAGCAGCTTAGGAGCGGGTGAGCAGTTCTTC	CASSLGAGEQFF
TRBV29-1	-	TRBJ2-3	-	TGCAGCGCTGGTCTACTAGCTGCAGATACGCAGTATTTT	CSAGLLAADTQYF
TRBV6-1	TRBD1	TRBJ1-5	-	TGTGCCAGCAGTCCCTCGGACAGGGATTCTCAGCCCCAGCATTTT	CASSPSDRDSQPQHF
TRBV9	-	TRBJ2-3	-	TGTGCCAGCAGCGTAGATTTAGGGAGGTCCTTCACAGATACGCAGTATTTT	CASSVDLGRSFTDTQYF
TRBV2	-	TRBJ1-2	-	TGTGCCAGCAGTGAAGCCGCGGGAATCTATGGCTACACCTTC	CASSEAAGIYGYTF
TRBV12-5	TRBD2	TRBJ2-1	-	TGTGCTAGTGGTTCCTCTAGCGGGGGGGCTTACAATGAGCAGTTCTTC	CASGSSSGGAYNEQFF
TRBV5-6	-	TRBJ1-2	-	TGTGCCAGCAGCTTGGGGACAGAGGGTCATGGCTACACCTTC	CASSLGTEGHGYTF
TRBV19	-	TRBJ2-2	-	TGTGCCACCGACGGGAGAGGGAACACCGGGGAGCTGTTTTTT	CATDGRGNTGELFF
TRBV7-9	TRBD1	TRBJ2-7	few	TGTGCCAGCAGCTCGGCAGGGGGCAGGAACGAGCAGTACTTC	CASSSAGGRNEQYF
TRBV7-3	TRBD1	TRBJ2-2	-	TGTGCCAGCAGCTATACAGGGGGCTCTTGGACCGGGGAGCTGTTTTTT	CASSYTGGSWTGELFF
TRBV5-1	TRBD2	TRBJ2-3	-	TGCGCCAGCAGCTCTATCCTAGCGGGGGAGGTGGCAGATACGCAGTATTTT	CASSSILAGEVADTQYF
TRBV11-2	TRBD1	TRBJ1-2	-	TGTGCCAGCAGACCGACAGGGGGTGGCTACACCTTC	CASRPTGGGYTF
TRBV2	-	TRBJ2-6	-	TGTGCCAGCAGCCCTCGGGGAGGACTGACCTTGGGGGGGGCCAACGTCCTGACTTTC	CASSPRGGLTLGGANVLTF
TRBV6-5	TRBD1	TRBJ2-7	-	TGTGCCAGCAGGCCCGGGACAGGGGGGGCCTACGAGCAGTACTTC	CASRPGTGGAYEQYF
TRBV2	TRBD2	TRBJ2-3	-	TGTGCCAGCAGTGAAATGGCTAGCGGGCCACAAGATACGCAGTATTTT	CASSEMASGPQDTQYF
TRBV7-6	TRBD2	TRBJ2-5	-	TGTGCCAGCAGCTTGCGGGAGAGGACGGGGGAGACCCAGTACTTC	CASSLRERTGETQYF
TRBV2	-	TRBJ2-6	-	TGTGCCAGCAGTGAAGAGGGAGCTGGGGCCAACGTCCTGACTTTC	CASSEEGAGANVLTF
TRBV2	TRBD1	TRBJ1-1	once	TGTGCCAGCAGTGAAGCTGTTACAGGGGGGAACACTGAAGCTTTCTTT	CASSEAVTGGNTEAFF
TRBV28	-	TRBJ2-7	-	TGTGCCAGCAGTTTCCCCAGCTACGAGCAGTACTTC	CASSFPSYEQYF
TRBV7-9	TRBD2	TRBJ2-7	-	TGTGCCAGCAGCGAAGGACTAGCCTACGAGCAGTACTTC	CASSEGLAYEQYF
TRBV19	TRBD1	TRBJ2-5	-	TGTGCCAGTAGTATCAGGGTCCCGGGGACAGGGATGTCCGAGACCCAGTACTTC	CASSIRVPGTGMSETQYF
TRBV2	TRBD1	TRBJ1-1	-	TGTGCCAGCAACGGACAGGCGAACACTGAAGCTTTCTTT	CASNGQANTEAFF
TRBV10-3	-	TRBJ2-5	-	TGTGCCATCAGTGAAGGAGGTGTTTTGGAGACCCAGTACTTC	CAISEGGVLETQYF
TRBV5-1	-	TRBJ2-7	-	TGCGCCAGCAGCTTGGACAACTACGAGCAGTACTTC	CASSLDNYEQYF
TRBV5-1	-	TRBJ2-1	-	TGCGCCAGCAGCCCGACTGAAAGCTCCTACAATGAGCAGTTCTTC	CASSPTESSYNEQFF
TRBV27	-	TRBJ1-2	-	TGTGCCAGCAGTTTAGGTTCGGACGGGGGAAACTATGGCTACACCTTC	CASSLGSDGGNYGYTF
TRBV6-1	-	TRBJ1-6	-	TGTGCCAGCGCGGTTAGCTCCTATAATTCACCCCTCCACTTT	CASAVSSYNSPLHF